These T cell receptor beta chains were read from a single sample in a study of tumor and adjacent non-tumor tissue in lung cancer. TCRdb passed the multiplex PCR reads through MiXCR, listing each CDR3 protein once. The table shows some 100,000 distinct CDR3 sequences, with about 62% occurring only once. Input material: distant non-tumor lung tissue. These receptors all stem from a man aged 30 to 39 with non-small cell lung cancer. The CDR3 runs from the conserved cysteine through the conserved F or W. Fields, in order: V gene, clone size, D gene, J gene, CDR3 protein, CDR3 DNA. A D gene is named only where the DNA matches it firmly. Size values are once, few and many counts, or a class for expanded clones, and some rows have none.

TRBV5-4	-	-	TRBJ2-6	CASNGAVTHSGANVLTF	TGTGCCAGCAACGGAGCGGTGACTCATTCTGGGGCCAACGTCCTGACTTTC
TRBV11-2	-	-	TRBJ1-2	CASSDAANYGYTF	TGTGCCAGCAGTGATGCAGCTAACTATGGCTACACCTTC
TRBV11-2	-	-	TRBJ2-4	CASSSIGGAKNIQYF	TGTGCCAGCAGCTCCATTGGGGGGGCCAAAAACATTCAGTACTTT
TRBV5-6	-	-	TRBJ1-2	CASSLAALPATYGCTF	TGTGCCAGCAGCTTGGCCGCGCTTCCAGCGACTTATGGCTGCACCTTC
TRBV28	-	TRBD2	TRBJ2-7	CASSSLARVNEQYF	TGTGCCAGCAGTTCACTAGCGAGAGTAAACGAGCAGTACTTC
TRBV28	many	TRBD2	TRBJ2-7	CASRYYASGRISYEQYF	TGTGCCAGCAGATATTATGCTAGCGGGAGGATATCCTACGAGCAGTACTTC
TRBV20-1	-	-	TRBJ1-2	CCVRTGGLLYGYTF	TGCTGTGTTAGAACCGGGGGGCTCCTCTATGGCTACACCTTC
TRBV29-1	-	TRBD1	TRBJ2-5	CGVDAGIGGRETQYF	TGCGGCGTAGACGCCGGGATAGGGGGCCGGGAGACCCAGTACTTC
TRBV29-1	-	-	TRBJ2-7	CSVTTGAYKQYF	TGCAGCGTTACAACTGGTGCCTACAAGCAGTACTTC
TRBV24-1	-	-	TRBJ2-3	CATSDLQARGRTDTQYF	TGTGCCACCAGTGATTTGCAGGCCAGGGGGAGGACAGATACGCAGTATTTT
TRBV20-1	-	-	TRBJ1-2	CSARDTTRGTGGYGYTF	TGTAGTGCTAGAGACACAACTAGGGGGACTGGTGGCTATGGCTACACCTTC
TRBV20-1	medium-sized	-	TRBJ2-5	CSARAPGQETQYF	TGCAGTGCTAGAGCCCCCGGACAAGAGACCCAGTACTTC
TRBV20-1	-	TRBD1	TRBJ1-6	CSARPGQGNSPLRF	TGCAGTGCTAGACCGGGACAGGGTAATTCACCCCTCCGCTTC
TRBV5-1	once	-	TRBJ1-2	CTSSPTTKANGGYTF	TGCACTAGCAGCCCTACGACCAAGGCAAACGGTGGCTACACCTTC
TRBV12-3/TRBV12-4	-	-	TRBJ2-1	CDSLGEGGNEHFF	TGTGACAGCTTGGGGGAGGGGGGCAATGAACACTTCTTC
TRBV11-3	-	-	TRBJ1-1	CASSLVGDTETSF	TGTGCCAGCAGCTTAGTAGGGGACACTGAAACTTCCTTT
TRBV29-1	many	-	TRBJ2-3	CSVKGWDTQYF	TGCAGCGTTAAAGGGTGGGATACGCAGTATTTT
TRBV20-1	many	-	TRBJ1-1	CSALPPQGNTEAFF	TGCAGTGCCCTCCCCCCCCAGGGGAACACTGAAGCTTTCTTT
TRBV20-1	-	-	TRBJ2-5	CSARVVGKTQYF	TGCAGTGCTAGGGTCGTGGGGAAGACCCAGTACTTC
TRBV20-1	-	-	TRBJ1-5	CSVILQGGQPQHF	TGCAGTGTTATTCTGCAGGGCGGGCAGCCCCAACATTTT
TRBV7-8	many	TRBD1	TRBJ2-5	CASSLVGTGIQETQYF	TGTGCCAGCAGCTTAGTTGGGACAGGGATCCAAGAGACCCAGTACTTC
TRBV4-2	many	TRBD1	TRBJ2-4	CASSLSPGTVLYF	TGTGCCAGCAGCCTTTCGCCGGGGACAGTACTGTACTTC
TRBV6-2/TRBV6-3	-	-	TRBJ2-7	CTSSYSDRSTYEQCF	TGTACCAGCAGTTACTCAGACAGGTCAACCTACGAGCAGTGCTTC
TRBV20-1	medium-sized	-	TRBJ2-5	CSARAQSSGTQYF	TGCAGTGCTAGAGCGCAGAGTAGCGGTACCCAGTACTTC
TRBV20-1	-	TRBD1	TRBJ1-1	CSARQGGTEAVF	TGCAGTGCTCGACAGGGGGGCACTGAGGCTGTCTTT
TRBV11-2	medium-sized	-	TRBJ1-4	CASSLDEKLFF	TGTGCCAGCAGCTTAGATGAAAAACTGTTTTTT
TRBV6-5	many	-	TRBJ2-3	CASSLRGPDTQYF	TGTGCCAGCAGCCTCAGGGGACCAGATACGCAGTATTTT
TRBV11-2	-	-	TRBJ2-3	CASSFSRQVGPTDMQYF	TGTGCCAGCAGTTTTTCCCGACAAGTTGGGCCCACAGATATGCAGTATTTT
TRBV4-1	-	TRBD1	TRBJ2-7	CASRTYRGSDEQYF	TGCGCCAGCAGAACCTACAGGGGAAGTGACGAGCAGTACTTC
TRBV4-3	-	-	TRBJ1-3	CASRQEIDSSGNTIYF	TGCGCCAGCAGACAGGAAATCGATTCCTCCGGAAACACCATATATTTT
TRBV11-3	-	-	TRBJ2-1	CASNLVPDEQSF	TGTGCCAGCAACTTAGTCCCCGATGAACAGTCCTTC
TRBV29-1	-	TRBD1	TRBJ2-7	CSVRDSYSYVQYF	TGCAGCGTTCGGGACAGTTACAGCTACGTGCAGTACTTC
TRBV20-1	-	-	TRBJ2-6	CSAGLDSSGANVLTF	TGCAGTGCTGGGCTGGACAGCTCTGGGGCCAACGTCCTGACTTTC
TRBV6-2/TRBV6-3	-	-	TRBJ2-1	CAGSSSTNEQFF	TGTGCCGGCAGCTCCAGCACCAATGAGCAGTTCTTC
TRBV20-1	many	-	TRBJ2-1	CSAPGGEISEQFF	TGCAGTGCGCCAGGGGGGGAGATCAGTGAGCAGTTCTTC
TRBV11-2	-	-	TRBJ2-2	CASIPTRLGGELFF	TGTGCCAGCATCCCCACCCGGCTTGGGGGGGAGCTGTTTTTT
TRBV11-2	-	-	TRBJ2-7	CASSRQTASPYEQYF	TGTGCCAGCAGCAGACAGACAGCGAGCCCCTACGAGCAGTACTTC
TRBV13	many	-	TRBJ2-1	CASSPGRDYNEQFF	TGTGCCAGCAGCCCCGGAAGGGACTACAATGAGCAGTTCTTC
TRBV29-1	-	-	TRBJ2-3	CSVDMGNTDTQYF	TGCAGCGTTGACATGGGGAACACAGATACGCAGTATTTT
TRBV20-1	-	-	TRBJ2-3	CSAVGGLFLDTQYF	TGCAGCGCGGTAGGCGGACTGTTTCTAGATACGCAGTATTTT
TRBV4-1	-	-	TRBJ2-2	CASSQETRVNTGELFF	TGCGCCAGCAGCCAAGAGACTAGAGTCAACACCGGGGAGCTGTTTTTT
TRBV12-3/TRBV12-4	-	-	TRBJ2-2	CTSNLGGGVGELFF	TGTACCAGCAATTTGGGGGGAGGCGTCGGGGAGCTGTTTTTT
TRBV4-2	-	-	TRBJ1-3	CASSEPGRARVPGNTIYF	TGTGCCAGCAGCGAACCCGGGAGGGCCAGGGTCCCTGGAAACACCATATATTTT
TRBV20-1	-	-	TRBJ2-4	CSARRGAAKNIQYF	TGCAGTGCTAGGCGCGGGGCCGCCAAAAATATTCAGTACTTC
TRBV11-2	many	-	TRBJ2-1	CASSLEGVGDTYNEQFF	TGTGCCAGCAGCTTAGAGGGCGTGGGGGACACCTACAATGAGCAGTTCTTC
TRBV6-1	-	-	TRBJ2-7	CASSEVASDTYEQYF	TGTGCCAGCAGTGAAGTTGCCAGCGACACCTACGAGCAGTACTTC
TRBV4-1	-	-	TRBJ2-1	CASNPSQGYDEQFF	TGCGCCAGCAACCCCTCACAAGGATACGATGAGCAGTTCTTC
TRBV5-6	-	TRBD2	TRBJ2-1	CASILVGASGRGNEQFF	TGTGCCAGCATCTTGGTGGGGGCTAGCGGGAGGGGCAATGAGCAGTTCTTC
TRBV4-2	-	TRBD2	TRBJ2-2	CASRQLAGGTGELFF	TGTGCCAGCAGGCAACTAGCGGGGGGCACCGGGGAGCTGTTTTTT
TRBV20-1	-	-	TRBJ1-4	CIRAHLNEKLFF	TGCATTCGGGCCCATCTCAATGAAAAACTGTTTTTT
TRBV11-2	few	-	TRBJ2-1	CASRVSMGNEQFF	TGTGCTAGCAGGGTTAGCATGGGGAATGAGCAGTTCTTC
TRBV20-1	-	-	TRBJ1-6	CSARDQGRGYSLLHF	TGCAGTGCTAGAGATCAGGGCCGAGGTTATTCACTCCTACACTTT
TRBV12-3/TRBV12-4	-	-	TRBJ2-5	CASRLTSQETQYF	TGTGCCAGCAGATTGACATCCCAAGAGACCCAGTACTTC
TRBV4-3	-	-	TRBJ1-4	CASSPWEAEKLFF	TGTGCCAGCAGCCCCTGGGAGGCTGAAAAACTGTTTTTT
TRBV11-2	-	-	TRBJ2-4	CASSLGLESIQYF	TGCGCCAGCAGCTTAGGGCTAGAAAGCATTCAGTACTTC
TRBV11-2	-	-	TRBJ1-2	CASSSSVGSGYGHTF	TGTGCCAGCAGCTCATCGGTCGGTTCCGGATATGGCCACACCTTC
TRBV11-2	-	-	TRBJ2-5	CVSSLRRTGGVTKTQYF	TGTGTCAGCAGCTTGAGGCGGACAGGCGGGGTAACAAAGACCCAGTACTTC
TRBV6-5	many	TRBD2	TRBJ2-1	CASSYGPGGDEQFF	TGTGCCAGCAGTTACGGCCCGGGAGGCGATGAGCAGTTCTTC
TRBV12-3/TRBV12-4	-	-	TRBJ1-4	CASSQSGTSTTNEKPFF	TGTGCCAGCAGTCAATCCGGGACATCGACAACTAATGAAAAACCGTTTTTT
TRBV6-2/TRBV6-3	-	TRBD1	TRBJ1-5	CTSRPTGNNQSQHF	TGTACCAGCAGACCGACAGGGAACAATCAGTCCCAGCATTTT